Described below is a single T cell receptor (beta chain) sequence and its context. Its target is unknown. This CDR3 is 16 amino acids long. CDR1 is LNHDA and CDR2 is SQIVND in the germline V gene (reference sequence). V was pared by 5 bases and J by 3 bases, with 14 bases between. TCRdb's table, derived via immunoSEQ multiplex PCR, lists solely in-frame clones and lacks some. The table includes around 30,000 clones, under 80% detected once. This sample was included in a study of memory CD4+ T cells and cytomegalovirus serostatus. On the study more broadly: This sample comes from healthy Belgian adults, fewer than 10 CMV seropositive, approximately 23 seronegative. Study-wide points: Suggested: most of the CMV-linked TCR signature lies in CD4+ memory cells.

The sort gate was single viable CD3+CD4+CD8-CD45RO+ cells for memory CD4+ T cells. CMV serostatus came from serum IgG against pp150, pp28, p38, p52. Sequenced material: memory CD4+ T cells from blood. The TCR comes from an adult in good health and CMV-seronegative. Some clones in this sample may be carry-over from other donors' samples. V and J are TRBV19 and TRBJ2-6; D call uncertain. This chain's CDR3 is CASSALFGVGANVLTF. The CDR3 DNA reads as TGTGCCAGTAGTGCCCTTTTCGGAGTTGGGGCCAACGTCCTGACTTTC. Complete variable domain (other parts from reference TRBV19 and TRBJ2-6): DGGITQSPKYLFRKEGQNVTLSCEQNLNHDAMYWYRQDPGQGLRLIYYSQIVNDFQKGDIAEGYSVSREKKESFPLTVTSAQKNPTAFYLCASSALFGVGANVLTFGAGSRLTVL.